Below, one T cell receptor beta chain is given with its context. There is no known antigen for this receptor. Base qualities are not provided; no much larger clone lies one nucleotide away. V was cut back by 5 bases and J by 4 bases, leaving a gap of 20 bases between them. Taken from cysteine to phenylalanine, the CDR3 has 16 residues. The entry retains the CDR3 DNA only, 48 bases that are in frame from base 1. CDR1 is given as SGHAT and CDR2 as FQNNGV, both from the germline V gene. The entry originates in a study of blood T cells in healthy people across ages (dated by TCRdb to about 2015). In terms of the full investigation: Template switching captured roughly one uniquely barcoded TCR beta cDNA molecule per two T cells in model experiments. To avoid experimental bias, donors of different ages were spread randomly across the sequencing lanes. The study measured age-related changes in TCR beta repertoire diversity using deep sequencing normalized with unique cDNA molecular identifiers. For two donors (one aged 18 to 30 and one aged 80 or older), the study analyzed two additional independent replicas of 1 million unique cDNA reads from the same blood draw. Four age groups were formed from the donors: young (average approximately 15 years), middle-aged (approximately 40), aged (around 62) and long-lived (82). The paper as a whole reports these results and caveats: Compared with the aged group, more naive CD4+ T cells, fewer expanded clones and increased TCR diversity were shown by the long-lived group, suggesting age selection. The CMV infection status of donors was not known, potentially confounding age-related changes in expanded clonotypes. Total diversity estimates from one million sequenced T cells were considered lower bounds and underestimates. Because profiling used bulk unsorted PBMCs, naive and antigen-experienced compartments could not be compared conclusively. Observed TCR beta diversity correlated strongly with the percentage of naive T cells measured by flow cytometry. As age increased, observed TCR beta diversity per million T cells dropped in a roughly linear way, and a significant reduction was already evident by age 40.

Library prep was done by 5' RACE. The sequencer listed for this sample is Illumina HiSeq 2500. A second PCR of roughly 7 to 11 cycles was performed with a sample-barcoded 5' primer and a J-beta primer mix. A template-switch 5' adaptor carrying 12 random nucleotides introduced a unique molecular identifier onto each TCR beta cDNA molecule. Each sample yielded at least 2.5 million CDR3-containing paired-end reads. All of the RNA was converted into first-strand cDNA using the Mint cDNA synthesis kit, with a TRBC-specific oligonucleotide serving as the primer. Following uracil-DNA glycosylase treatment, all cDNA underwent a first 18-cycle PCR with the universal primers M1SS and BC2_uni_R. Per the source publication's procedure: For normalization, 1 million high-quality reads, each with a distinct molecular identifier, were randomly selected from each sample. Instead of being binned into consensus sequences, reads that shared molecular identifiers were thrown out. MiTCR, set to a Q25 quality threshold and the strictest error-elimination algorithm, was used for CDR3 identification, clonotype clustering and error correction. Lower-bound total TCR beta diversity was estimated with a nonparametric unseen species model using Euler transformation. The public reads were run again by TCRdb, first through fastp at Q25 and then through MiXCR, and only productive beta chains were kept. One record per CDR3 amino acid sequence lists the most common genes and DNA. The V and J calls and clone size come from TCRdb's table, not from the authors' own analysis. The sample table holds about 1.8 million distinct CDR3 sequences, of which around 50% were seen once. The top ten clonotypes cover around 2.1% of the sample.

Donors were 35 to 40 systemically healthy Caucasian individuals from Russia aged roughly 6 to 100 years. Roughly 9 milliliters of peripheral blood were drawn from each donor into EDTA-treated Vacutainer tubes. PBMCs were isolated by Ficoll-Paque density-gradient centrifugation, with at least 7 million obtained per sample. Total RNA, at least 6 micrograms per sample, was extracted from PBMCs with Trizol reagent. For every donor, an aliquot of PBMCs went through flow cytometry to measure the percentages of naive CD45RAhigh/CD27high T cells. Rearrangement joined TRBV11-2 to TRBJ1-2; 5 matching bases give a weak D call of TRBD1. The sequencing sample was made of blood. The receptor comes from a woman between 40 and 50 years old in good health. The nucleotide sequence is TGTGCCAGCAGCCCCCGGGGAGGGGAACAGAGCTATGGCTACACCTTC. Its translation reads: CASSPRGGEQSYGYTF.